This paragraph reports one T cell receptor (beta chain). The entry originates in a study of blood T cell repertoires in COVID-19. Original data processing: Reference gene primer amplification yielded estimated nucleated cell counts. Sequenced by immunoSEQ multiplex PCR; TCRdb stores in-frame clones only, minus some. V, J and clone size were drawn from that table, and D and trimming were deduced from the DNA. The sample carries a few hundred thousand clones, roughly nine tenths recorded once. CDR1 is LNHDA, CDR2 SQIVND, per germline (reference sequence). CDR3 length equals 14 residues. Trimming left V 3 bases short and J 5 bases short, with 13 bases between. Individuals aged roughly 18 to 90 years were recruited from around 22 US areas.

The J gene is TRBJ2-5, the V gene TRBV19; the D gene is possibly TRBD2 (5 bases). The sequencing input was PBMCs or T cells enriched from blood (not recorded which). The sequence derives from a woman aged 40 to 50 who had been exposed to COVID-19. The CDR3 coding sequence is TGTGCCAGTAGTATTCCGGGGAGTGGGGAGACCCAGTACTTC. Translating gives CASSIPGSGETQYF.